This entry is about one TCR beta chain. What it binds is not known. TCRdb's table, derived via immunoSEQ multiplex PCR, lists solely in-frame clones and lacks some. Among fewer than 45,000 clones listed, around four fifths were seen once. The CDR3 length is 15 residues. The V segment lost 5 bases and the J segment 6 bases; nucleotides outside the gene matches: 3. Germline CDR1 reads MNHNY; CDR2 reads SVGAGI (reference sequence). The sample is drawn from a study of OX40 agonist ivuxolimab in advanced cancers. The study's findings and limits: Part of the nonresponder group also had normalized T-cell clonal expansion that was low.

The V call is TRBV6-6, the J call TRBJ2-1, with 14 bases lining up with TRBD2. Sample: CD4+ or CD8+ T cells sorted from blood, taken in a trial of the OX40 agonist ivuxolimab. This receptor was identified in an adult with an advanced solid tumor such as melanoma, head and neck, liver or kidney cancer. The chain's CDR3 is CASSQGLAGGNEQFF. The CDR3 DNA follows: TGTGCCAGCAGTCAAGGACTAGCGGGAGGCAATGAGCAGTTCTTC.